This record looks at one T cell receptor (beta chain) sequence and its context. Antigen specificity is unknown. The CDR3 spans 16 residues. Trimming took off 5 bases at V and 0 bases at J, with 13 bases between the two ends. The source of the sample is a study of CD8 T cells in ankylosing spondylitis. Overall study findings and caveats: Existing reports had already noted some motif variants in reactive arthritis synovial fluid and blood. Reportedly, significant enrichment of disease-linked clones occurred in matched ankylosing spondylitis synovial fluid. A TCR beta motif of eight highly homologous variants appeared characteristic of ankylosing spondylitis blood.

In making TCR beta libraries, quantitative 5'-RACE with molecular barcodes was used. From the 5' RACE reads, TCRdb called clonotypes with MiXCR, one entry per CDR3 protein. The top ten clones hold 2% to 3% of a sample with 200,000 to 300,000 distinct CDR3 sequences, roughly a tenth of them seen once. This clonotype originated in a male donor with ankylosing spondylitis or in good health (not recorded which). Sequencing was done on a sample of blood, either unsorted or a sorted T cell fraction (not recorded which). The V gene is TRBV12-3 or TRBV12-4, the J gene TRBJ2-2; D not resolved. The CDR3 sequence: CASSPYPYANTGELFF. The CDR3 DNA follows: TGTGCCAGCAGTCCCTATCCGTACGCGAACACCGGGGAGCTGTTTTTT.